These 25 T cell receptor beta chains came from one sample sequenced in a study of T cells after yellow fever vaccination. Each CDR3 protein gets one entry after TCRdb re-called the 5' RACE reads with MiXCR. The sample yields about 210,000 distinct CDR3 sequences, under 3.5% seen once. Here the sequenced sample was CD4+ T cells sorted from PBMCs, taken 10 days after the yellow fever booster vaccination. These receptors all stem from a man younger than 35 who received the YFV17D yellow fever vaccine.

The chain links TRBV30 to TRBJ1-6; D not resolved. The CDR3 runs to 12 residues. The V end lost 2 bases, the J end lost 7 bases, and 6 bases lay between the germline ends. Germline CDR1 reads GTSNPN; CDR2 reads SVGIG (reference sequence). The CDR3: CAWSLGNSPLHF. The CDR3 DNA is TGTGCCTGGAGTCTTGGGAATTCACCCCTCCACTTT. Combining the CDR3 with reference TRBV30 and TRBJ1-6 gives the whole variable domain SQTIHQWPATLVQPVGSPLSLECTVEGTSNPNLYWYRQAAGRGLQLLFYSVGIGQISSEVPQNLSASRPQDRQFILSSKKLLLSDSGFYLCAWSLGNSPLHFGNGTRLTVT.

This clonotype was seen at least ten times. The chain recombines TRBV12-3 or TRBV12-4 with TRBJ1-1; D unclear. The CDR3 is 16 amino acids. The ends were cut back, 3 bases at V and 6 bases at J, with 20 bases in the middle. CDR3 region: CASSLQGMAPKSEAFF. CDR3 in DNA: TGTGCCAGCAGTTTGCAAGGAATGGCTCCCAAGTCTGAAGCTTTCTTT.

This clonotype was seen only a few times. The chain couples TRBV7-2 to TRBJ1-1; D call uncertain. The CDR3 loop spans 13 amino acids. CDR1 SGHTA and CDR2 FQGNSA come from the germline V gene. V lost 5 bases, J lost 7 bases, and 14 bases lay in between. CDR3 bases: TGTGCCAGCAGCCCCGGGGAACGATTTGAAGCTTTCTTT. It encodes CASSPGERFEAFF.

This clonotype was seen ten or more times. The chain is built from TRBV9 and TRBJ2-2, with D unclear. V lost 0 bases, J lost 6 bases, and 3 bases lay in between. This CDR3 contains 12 residues. CDR1 is SGDLS and CDR2 is YYNGEE in the germline V gene. The CDR3 is CASSVEAGELFF. The CDR3 nucleotides read TGTGCCAGCAGCGTAGAGGCCGGGGAGCTGTTTTTT.

This clonotype was seen repeatedly, ten times or more. The CDR3 loop is CASEGGSDTQYF. In nucleotides, the CDR3 is TGTGCCAGCGAGGGGGGTTCAGATACGCAGTATTTT. The chain employs TRBV7-2 and TRBJ2-3; either TRBD1 or TRBD2 may supply D (6 bases each). Trimming left V 8 bases short and J 4 bases short, with 10 bases between. The germline V gene has CDR1 SGHTA and CDR2 FQGNSA. There are 12 residues in the CDR3.

This clonotype was seen a few times. The CDR3 region is CASSADGSQPQHF. CDR3 nucleotides: TGTGCCAGCAGCGCTGATGGGAGTCAGCCCCAGCATTTT. This chain links TRBV6-2 or TRBV6-3 with TRBJ1-5; D remains ambiguous. The CDR3 length is 13 residues. Germline CDR1 MNHEY, CDR2 SVGEGT. The ends were cut back, 6 bases at V and 6 bases at J, with 12 bases in the middle.

This clonotype showed up many times. J is TRBJ1-5 and V is TRBV6-1; a possible D gene is TRBD1 (6 bases). V lost 1 base, J lost 7 bases, and 11 bases lay in between. CDR1 is MNHNS and CDR2 is SASEGT in the germline V gene. The CDR3 spans 14 residues. In nucleotides, the CDR3 is TGTGCCAGCAGTGAAGTTACAGGGCGCCAGCCCCAGCATTTT. This codes for CASSEVTGRQPQHF.

This clonotype was detected many times. V is TRBV7-2 and J is TRBJ2-5; no reliable D call. Between the trimmed V and J ends, which lost 5 bases and 5 bases, there was a span of 9 bases. The CDR3 extends over 12 amino acids. Germline assignment: CDR1 SGHTA and CDR2 FQGNSA. The CDR3 DNA follows: TGTGCCAGCAGCGGTAGGTGGGAGACCCAGTACTTC. Amino acids: CASSGRWETQYF.

This clonotype was recorded at least ten times. The chain employs TRBV7-3 and TRBJ2-5; D possibly uses TRBD1 or TRBD2 (6 bases each). The V gene lost 1 base and the J gene lost 4 bases, with 10 bases spanning the gap. This CDR3 contains 14 residues. Germline CDR1 and CDR2: SGHTA and FQGTGA. The CDR3 DNA sequence: TGTGCCAGCAGCTTAATGGGGGGCTTAGAGACCCAGTACTTC. Translated, it gives CASSLMGGLETQYF. The whole variable domain, remainder taken from reference TRBV7-3 and TRBJ2-5, is GAGVSQTPSNKVTEKGKYVELRCDPISGHTALYWYRQSLGQGPEFLIYFQGTGAADDSGLPNDRFFAVRPEGSVSTLKIQRTERGDSAVYLCASSLMGGLETQYFGPGTRLLVL.

The sample holds a few counts of this clonotype. The chain couples TRBV25-1 to TRBJ1-1, with a possible D match to TRBD1 (6 bases). Germline V lookup: CDR1 MGHDK, CDR2 SYGVNS. V lost 3 bases, J lost 1 base, and 12 bases lay in between. CDR3 size: 15 residues. The CDR3 DNA is TGTGCCAGCAGTGATCCTGTGACAGGGAACACTGAAGCTTTCTTT. Encoded protein: CASSDPVTGNTEAFF.

This clonotype was counted at least ten times. The chain has TRBV2 and TRBJ2-5, with a weak D call TRBD1 (6 bases). Trimming took off 7 bases at V and 2 bases at J, with 11 bases between the two ends. Germline loops: CDR1 SNHLY, CDR2 FYNNEI. CDR3 length equals 13 residues. CDR3 protein: CASNRQEQETQYF. The CDR3 DNA reads as TGTGCCAGCAACCGACAGGAACAAGAGACCCAGTACTTC.

This clonotype was found a few times. For the CDR3, the DNA is TGTGCCAGCAGCCGGGACGCCGGATACGAGCAGTACTTC. Amino acids: CASSRDAGYEQYF. This chain connects TRBV7-3 to TRBJ2-7; the D call may be TRBD1 or TRBD2 (5 bases each). The CDR3 totals 13 residues. Germline CDR1 SGHTA, CDR2 FQGTGA. Trimming removed 5 bases from V and 4 bases from J, with 12 bases in between.

The table lists this clonotype with many counts. The chain is built from TRBV6-2 or TRBV6-3 and TRBJ2-3, with D perhaps TRBD2 (6 bases). V was trimmed by 4 bases and J by 0 bases, leaving 11 bases between them. This CDR3 is 15 amino acids long. Germline CDR1 is MNHEY and CDR2 is SVGEGT. CDR3 DNA: TGTGCCAGCAGTTTCGGGGGAACTAGCACAGATACGCAGTATTTT. Amino acids: CASSFGGTSTDTQYF.

In this sample, this clonotype turned up many times. The V call is TRBV5-1, the J call TRBJ2-1; 8 bases align to TRBD1. The CDR3 covers 14 residues. In germline, CDR1 is SGHRS, CDR2 YFSETQ. Unmatched junction bases numbered 8, after V lost 7 bases and J lost 5 bases. The CDR3 region has the DNA TGCGCCAGCCGGGGACAGGTAGGGAACAATGAGCAGTTCTTC. Protein: CASRGQVGNNEQFF. The full variable domain, rest sourced from reference TRBV5-1 and TRBJ2-1, is KAGVTQTPRYLIKTRGQQVTLSCSPISGHRSVSWYQQTPGQGLQFLFEYFSETQRNKGNFPGRFSGRQFSNSRSEMNVSTLELGDSALYLCASRGQVGNNEQFFGPGTRLTVL.

The chain recombines TRBV7-7 with TRBJ2-5, with 11 bases identical to TRBD2. Germline CDR1 SSHAT, CDR2 FNYEAQ (reference sequence). Trimming removed 5 bases from V and 4 bases from J; junction bases left unmatched: 9. There are 16 residues in the CDR3. The CDR3 loop is CASSRGAGTSGETQYF. CDR3 DNA: TGTGCCAGCAGCAGAGGGGCGGGGACTAGCGGAGAGACCCAGTACTTC.

There are a few counts of this clonotype. The chain combines TRBV7-2 with TRBJ2-7; no clear D gene. The CDR3 runs 13 residues. Germline CDR1 is SGHTA and CDR2 is FQGNSA. V was pared by 6 bases and J by 0 bases, with 9 bases between. The CDR3 sequence is CASSFASSYEQYV. CDR3 coding DNA: TGTGCCAGCAGTTTCGCGTCCTCCTACGAGCAGTACGTC.

CDR3: CASSLGRSRVRPDTQYF. The CDR3, as DNA: TGTGCCAGCAGCTTAGGGAGGTCGAGAGTGCGCCCAGATACGCAGTATTTT. This chain uses TRBV11-2 with TRBJ2-3; D might be TRBD2 (5 bases). V dropped 1 base and J dropped 4 bases, with 18 bases sitting between them. The V gene's germline CDR1 is SGHAT and CDR2 FQNNGV. This CDR3 has 17 residues.

V and J are TRBV27 and TRBJ2-1; D might be TRBD1 (6 bases). The CDR3 sequence is 14 residues long. CDR1 and CDR2 from the germline V gene are MNHEY and SMNVEV (reference sequence). Deletions cut 6 bases from V and 7 bases from J, with 16 bases between. CDR3 region: CASSTPGQTNEQFF. The DNA of the CDR3 is TGTGCCAGCAGCACCCCGGGACAAACTAATGAGCAGTTCTTC.

V is TRBV5-4 and J is TRBJ2-5; D could derive from TRBD1 or TRBD2 (5 bases each). Germline V gives CDR1 SGHNT, CDR2 YYREEE (reference sequence). V lost 2 bases and J lost 3, with 8 bases in between. This CDR3 is built from 13 residues. The CDR3 DNA reads TGTGCCAGCAGCTTTTGGGGGAAAGAGACCCAGTACTTC. It codes for CASSFWGKETQYF.

This clonotype has at least ten counts. The chain is built from TRBV5-5 and TRBJ1-1; D is unresolved. V was trimmed by 0 bases and J by 9 bases, leaving 18 bases between them. Germline V gene data show CDR1 as SGHKS and CDR2 as YYEKEE (reference sequence). The CDR3 has 15 residues. The CDR3 DNA reads TGTGCCAGCAGCTTGGGGAGGCGGGATTGGGCCCAAGCTTTCTTT. Amino acids: CASSLGRRDWAQAFF.

The chain joins TRBV7-2 to TRBJ2-3, with D uncertain. The CDR3 consists of 15 residues. The germline V and J ends were trimmed by 2 bases and 5 bases, with 14 bases remaining between them. CDR1 and CDR2 (germline): SGHTA, FQGNSA. The CDR3 sequence is CASSLTANLGDTQYF. The CDR3 nucleotides read TGTGCCAGCAGCTTAACCGCTAATCTTGGAGATACGCAGTATTTT.

This clonotype was seen ten or more times. The V call is TRBV5-1, the J call TRBJ1-5; D gene uncertain. V was cut by 5 bases and J by 4 bases, with 10 bases left in between. This CDR3 is 13 amino acids long. Germline assignment: CDR1 SGHRS and CDR2 YFSETQ. CDR3 nucleotides: TGCGCCAGCAGGCAGGACGATAATCAGCCCCAGCATTTT. Protein product: CASRQDDNQPQHF.

The rearrangement uses TRBV5-1 and TRBJ1-2, with unresolved D. V dropped 0 bases and J dropped 4 bases, with 7 bases sitting between them. Looked up from germline, CDR1 is SGHRS and CDR2 is YFSETQ. The CDR3 covers 13 residues. This CDR3 is CASSLDPGYGYTF. DNA for the CDR3: TGCGCCAGCAGCTTGGACCCCGGCTATGGCTACACCTTC.

This rearrangement joins TRBV7-2 to TRBJ2-7; 7 bases match TRBD2. CDR1 is SGHTA and CDR2 is FQGNSA in the germline V gene. V was pared by 8 bases and J by 5 bases, with 12 bases of the junction left unmatched. This CDR3 is 14 amino acids long. The DNA of the CDR3 is TGTGCCAGCTCCCAAGGGCTAGCGGAGAACGAGCAGTACTTC. Amino acid sequence: CASSQGLAENEQYF.

The chain has TRBV7-2 and TRBJ2-7; 9 nucleotides agree with TRBD2. The CDR3 is made up of 13 amino acids. The V segment lost 5 bases and the J segment 4 bases; nucleotides outside the gene matches: 3. Germline V gene data show CDR1 as SGHTA and CDR2 as FQGNSA. CDR3 nucleotide sequence: TGTGCCAGCAGCGTTAGCGGGGGTTACGAGCAGTACTTC. Its protein product is CASSVSGGYEQYF. Variable domain in full (rest from reference TRBV7-2 and TRBJ2-7): GAGVSQSPSNKVTEKGKDVELRCDPISGHTALYWYRQSLGQGLEFLIYFQGNSAPDKSGLPSDRFSAERTGGSVSTLTIQRTQQEDSAVYLCASSVSGGYEQYFGPGTRLTVT.